This TCR beta chain is from a study of cytomegalovirus exposure and HLA in healthy donors. Background on the study: A later analysis reported the 100 to 150 validation repertoires used the same platform as the approximately 650 first-cohort repertoires.

Study conclusions and caveats: Confirmation in vitro established that a few CMV-associated chains were specific for CMV antigens.

Only in-frame clones appear in the TCRdb table, and some are missing; sequencing was by immunoSEQ multiplex PCR. The sample lists 100,000 to 150,000 clones; about 88% were seen once. J lost 3 bases, V lost 6 bases, and 9 bases had no gene match. The germline gives CDR1 SGHRS, CDR2 YFSETQ. This CDR3 has 14 amino acids. About this clone itself: Its antigen is as yet unknown.

This chain uses TRBV5-1 with TRBJ2-7; the match to TRBD1 covers 7 bases. Sequences were obtained from PBMCs. The sequence came from a woman aged 18 to 35 in good health and CMV-seronegative. The CDR3 coding sequence is TGCGCCAGCACCGCCGAGACAGGGATCTACGAGCAGTACGTC. Encoded protein: CASTAETGIYEQYV.